The present T cell receptor (beta chain) was sequenced within a study of cytomegalovirus exposure and HLA in healthy donors. In the PCR, 60 Vbeta and 13 Jbeta primers were used. Method: immunoSEQ multiplex PCR; TCRdb's copy keeps in-frame clones and lacks some. The data show over 150,000 clones, 80% to 85% seen once. The specimen sequenced was PBMCs. The source is a girl aged 2 to 10 in good health and CMV-seropositive.

The CDR3 nucleotides read TGCGCCAGCAGCCTTCAAATTGCCAGTCACCTCTATGGCTACACCTTC. Protein: CASSLQIASHLYGYTF. The chain uses TRBV4-1 and TRBJ1-2; D unclear. The CDR3 totals 16 residues. From germline, CDR1 is MGHRA and CDR2 YSYEKL. V was clipped by 4 bases and J by 4 bases, with 19 bases between them.